These T cell receptor beta chains were read from a single sample in a study of cytomegalovirus exposure and HLA in healthy donors. TCRdb's table, derived via immunoSEQ multiplex PCR, lists solely in-frame clones and lacks some. The repertoire holds around 70,000 clones, with 85% to 95% as singletons. Sequenced material: PBMCs. The source is a woman aged 18-29 years in good health and CMV-seronegative. CDR3s include the opening cysteine and the closing phenylalanine or tryptophan. A D gene is named only where the DNA matches it firmly. For some rows the clone size is stated as once, few or many, or as a class when expanded; others skip it.

>TRBV7-9|-|TRBD1|TRBJ2-3
TGTGCCAGCAGCTTCCCTGCAGGACAGGGGGGGACAGATACGCAGTATTTT
CASSFPAGQGGTDTQYF
>TRBV28|-|TRBD1|TRBJ2-2
TGTGCCAGCAGTTTAGATGTACGGACAGGGGGCATCACCGGGGAGCTGTTTTTT
CASSLDVRTGGITGELFF
>TRBV10-3|-|TRBD1|TRBJ2-2
TGTGCCACCCTAGACAGGGCTGGAGCGAACACCGGGGAGCTGTTTTTT
CATLDRAGANTGELFF
>TRBV6-1|-|-|TRBJ1-2
TGTGCCAGCAGTGGGTCGCGGCAGATACCTGGCTACACCTTC
CASSGSRQIPGYTF
>TRBV7-9|-|TRBD1|TRBJ2-7
TGTGCCAGCAGCTTAGAGGGGGCAATTACCTACGAGCAGTACTTC
CASSLEGAITYEQYF
>TRBV30|-|-|TRBJ1-6
TGTGCCTGGAGTCCCGAGACAGTCGCCAATTCACCCCTCCACTTT
CAWSPETVANSPLHF
>TRBV25-1|-|-|TRBJ2-6
TGTGCCAGCAGTGATCCCTCAGGGTACCCTGGGGCCAACGTCCTGACTTTC
CASSDPSGYPGANVLTF
>TRBV5-1|-|TRBD1|TRBJ1-1
TGCGCCAGCAGCTATGAGGGGGCCCTGGCTGACACTGAAGCTTTCTTT
CASSYEGALADTEAFF
>TRBV2|-|-|TRBJ1-2
TGTGCCAGCAGCCTGACAGACCTCTATGGCTACACCTTC
CASSLTDLYGYTF
>TRBV7-9|-|TRBD1|TRBJ2-6
TGTGCCAGCAGCCCATGGACAGGGTACGGGGCCAACGTCCTGACTTTC
CASSPWTGYGANVLTF
>TRBV19|few|-|TRBJ2-2
TGTGCCAGTAGTACCTCGACAGCAACCGGGGAGCTGTTTTTT
CASSTSTATGELFF
>TRBV13|-|TRBD1|TRBJ2-7
TGTGCCAGCAGTGACGACAGGGCGTCCTACGAGCAGTACTTC
CASSDDRASYEQYF
>TRBV28|-|TRBD2|TRBJ2-3
TGTGCCACCTGCCCGGGACTAGCGGGGGGGCCGGGTACGCAGTATTTT
CATCPGLAGGPGTQYF
>TRBV28|-|-|TRBJ2-3
TGTGCCAGCAGTTCTTCTATATCGGTGACTGGCACAGATACGCAGTATTTT
CASSSSISVTGTDTQYF
>TRBV27|-|TRBD1|TRBJ1-1
TGTGCCAGCAGCCCCAGGGGGAAGAACACTGAAGCTTTCTTT
CASSPRGKNTEAFF
>TRBV2|few|-|TRBJ2-2
TGTGCCAGCAGTTTCCAGGGTTCCGGGGAGCTGTTTTTT
CASSFQGSGELFF
>TRBV7-8|-|-|TRBJ2-2
TGTGCCAGCAGCCTTTCGACATTTGGCGGGGAGCTGTTTTTT
CASSLSTFGGELFF
>TRBV9|-|TRBD1|TRBJ1-3
TGTGCCAGCAGCGTAGGACAGGGCTCTGGAAACACCATATATTTT
CASSVGQGSGNTIYF
>TRBV30|-|-|TRBJ2-6
TGTGCCTGGAGTCAAGGCTTTGCAGGGTCTGGGGCCAACGTCCTGACTTTC
CAWSQGFAGSGANVLTF
>TRBV2|-|TRBD2|TRBJ2-5
TGTGCCAGCAGGGGGACTAGCGGGGGGGCAGGGGAGACCCAGTACTTC
CASRGTSGGAGETQYF
>TRBV19|-|TRBD1|TRBJ1-4
TGTGCCAGTAGTCGAAGGGACAGCCGGGGGACAAGGTTTTTT
CASSRRDSRGTRFF
>TRBV21-1|-|-|TRBJ2-1
TGTGCCAGCAGCGCTAGTAGGTCTAACGCCGACAATGAGCAGTTCTTC
CASSASRSNADNEQFF
>TRBV6-5|-|-|TRBJ1-2
TGTGCCAGCAGCCCTGGGGGGGCCTATGGCTACACCTTC
CASSPGGAYGYTF
>TRBV19|few|-|TRBJ2-1
TGTGCCAGTAGTATCCGGGACACTGAGCAGTTCTTC
CASSIRDTEQFF
>TRBV2|-|-|TRBJ2-1
TGTGCCACCACCATCCCTGGCGATCACCGCGGCAATGAGCAGTTCTTC
CATTIPGDHRGNEQFF
>TRBV28|-|-|TRBJ1-6
TGTGCCAGCAGTTCAAAACTTGGCGGGTCACCCCTCCACTTT
CASSSKLGGSPLHF
>TRBV7-2|-|-|TRBJ2-3
TGTGCCAGCAGCTTTAGTACTAGCACAGATACGCAGTATTTT
CASSFSTSTDTQYF
>TRBV27|-|-|TRBJ2-4
TGTGCCAGCAGTTTAAATAGGGGAAGGTTAAACATTCAGTACTTC
CASSLNRGRLNIQYF
>TRBV9|once|-|TRBJ2-5
TGTGCCAGCAGCGTAGGCGGGGAGACCCAGTACTTC
CASSVGGETQYF
>TRBV14|-|TRBD1|TRBJ2-1
TGTGCCAGCAGCCACGCCCCCCAGGGGGCATGGGGTTTTAGCAATGAGCAGTTCTTC
CASSHAPQGAWGFSNEQFF
>TRBV2|-|-|TRBJ1-4
TGTGCCAGCAGTGAACAGGCAACTAATGAAAAACTGTTTTTT
CASSEQATNEKLFF
>TRBV14|-|-|TRBJ1-1
TGTGCCAGCAGCCAAGAGAGGCCATTGAACACTGAAGCTTTCTTT
CASSQERPLNTEAFF
>TRBV14|-|TRBD1|TRBJ2-7
TGTGCCAGCAGCCCCGGGACAGCCCCCTACGAGCAGTACTTC
CASSPGTAPYEQYF
>TRBV7-2|-|-|TRBJ1-1
TGTGCCAGCAGCAGCTACCCGACCGGGGGGAACACTGAAGCTTTCTTT
CASSSYPTGGNTEAFF